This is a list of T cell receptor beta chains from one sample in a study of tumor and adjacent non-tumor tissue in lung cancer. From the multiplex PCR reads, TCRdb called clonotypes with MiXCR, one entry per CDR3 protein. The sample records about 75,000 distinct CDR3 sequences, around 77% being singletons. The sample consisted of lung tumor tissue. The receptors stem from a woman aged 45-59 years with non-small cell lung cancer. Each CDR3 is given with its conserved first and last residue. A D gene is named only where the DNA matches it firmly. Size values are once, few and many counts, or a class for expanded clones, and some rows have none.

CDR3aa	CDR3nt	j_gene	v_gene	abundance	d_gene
CNVDELAGGNEQFF	TGCAACGTTGATGAATTAGCGGGAGGGAATGAGCAGTTCTTC	TRBJ2-1	TRBV29-1	NA	TRBD2
CSLEGASGAPGAEQYF	TGCAGCCTCGAAGGGGCTAGCGGGGCCCCGGGGGCCGAGCAGTACTTC	TRBJ2-7	TRBV29-1	NA	TRBD2
CASSPGTDEQFF	TGTGCCAGCAGTCCTGGGACGGATGAGCAGTTCTTC	TRBJ2-1	TRBV12-3/TRBV12-4	many	NA
CASSPSSGDTQYF	TGTGCCAGCAGTCCCTCCTCGGGGGATACGCAATATTTT	TRBJ2-3	TRBV6-5	NA	NA
CASSRLSLDGGNSPLHF	TGCGCCAGCAGCAGGCTTTCCCTGGACGGGGGTAATTCACCCCTCCACTTT	TRBJ1-6	TRBV4-1	NA	NA
CASSSLASSSYNEQYF	TGCGCCAGCAGCTCCCTGGCCAGCAGTTCCTACAATGAGCAGTACTTC	TRBJ2-7	TRBV5-1	NA	NA
CASRIGGTHPVTCEQYF	TGTGCCAGCAGAATTGGCGGGACACATCCCGTGACCTGCGAGCAGTATTTC	TRBJ2-7	TRBV28	NA	NA
CASSLDPLTGYEQYF	TGTGCCAGCAGTTTAGATCCCCTGACGGGCTACGAACAGTACTTC	TRBJ2-7	TRBV12-3/TRBV12-4	NA	NA
CSVEPLAGGRAGERFF	TGCAGCGTCGAACCTCTAGCGGGAGGACGAGCCGGGGAGCGGTTTTTT	TRBJ2-2	TRBV29-1	NA	TRBD2
CASAPFGTGNQETQYF	TGTGCCAGCGCCCCGTTTGGCACCGGCAACCAAGAGACCCAGTACTTC	TRBJ2-5	TRBV6-1	NA	NA
CSVQLPEDKGREKLFF	TGCAGCGTTCAGCTCCCCGAGGACAAGGGACGGGAAAAACTGTTTTTT	TRBJ1-4	TRBV29-1	NA	NA
CASSATGERHKEQFF	TGTGCCAGCAGTGCGACAGGGGAGCGACACAAGGAGCAGTTCTTC	TRBJ2-1	TRBV6-1	NA	TRBD1
CASSVGTGAGQPQHF	TGTGCCAGCAGTGTAGGGACAGGGGCGGGTCAGCCCCAGCATTTT	TRBJ1-5	TRBV6-2/TRBV6-3	many	TRBD1
CASNLWTGHSGANVMTF	TGTGCCAGCAACTTGTGGACAGGCCACTCTGGGGCCAACGTCATGACTTTC	TRBJ2-6	TRBV5-6	once	TRBD1
CASSQERGLDMFF	TGCGCCAGCAGCCAAGAAAGGGGACTAGACATGTTCTTC	TRBJ2-1	TRBV4-1	NA	TRBD2
CASSCLQGGTEAFF	TGTGCTAGCAGCTGCCTACAGGGGGGCACTGAAGCTTTCTTT	TRBJ1-1	TRBV5-6	NA	TRBD1
CASSGPRDRVIIETQYF	TGTGCCAGCAGTGGTCCCCGGGACAGGGTGATAATAGAGACCCAGTACTTC	TRBJ2-5	TRBV12-3/TRBV12-4	NA	TRBD1
CASSYTMFRFTDTQYF	TGTGCCAGCAGTTACACGATGTTTAGGTTCACGGATACGCAGTATTTT	TRBJ2-3	TRBV6-5	NA	NA
CASSRGRGQEIQYF	TGTGCCAGCAGCCGTGGTCGGGGTCAAGAGATCCAGTACTTC	TRBJ2-5	TRBV6-5	NA	NA
CANSDRVEATYTHYF	TGTGCCAACAGTGACAGGGTGGAGGCAACTTATACGCATTATTTT	TRBJ2-3	TRBV12-3/TRBV12-4	NA	TRBD1
CAISDAGGVTWELFF	TGTGCCATCAGTGACGCGGGAGGGGTCACCTGGGAGTTGTTTTTT	TRBJ2-2	TRBV10-3	NA	TRBD2
CASSIRGQSNTEAFF	TGTGCCAGCAGTATAAGGGGACAGTCGAACACTGAAGCTTTCTTT	TRBJ1-1	TRBV28	many	TRBD1
CGSSFLDRGTETFF	TGTGGCAGCAGCTTTTTGGACAGGGGCACTGAAACTTTCTTC	TRBJ1-1	TRBV11-2	NA	TRBD1
CASRPSQGSYSPLHF	TGTGCCAGCAGACCATCACAGGGTAGCTATTCACCCCTCCACTTT	TRBJ1-6	TRBV28	many	NA
CASSLRTANTVELFF	TGTGCCAGCAGTTTAAGAACTGCGAACACCGTGGAGTTGTTTTTT	TRBJ2-2	TRBV12-3/TRBV12-4	NA	NA
CASSFGASGSSYEQYF	TGTGCCAGCAGCTTCGGAGCTAGCGGGAGTTCCTACGAGCAGTACTTC	TRBJ2-7	TRBV5-6	many	TRBD2
CASRQEGSGVNVLTF	TGCGCCAGCAGACAAGAAGGGTCTGGGGTCAACGTCCTGACTTTC	TRBJ2-6	TRBV4-1	NA	NA
CAISEARRFSYNEQFF	TGTGCCATCAGTGAAGCGCGGCGTTTCTCCTACAATGAGCAGTTCTTC	TRBJ2-1	TRBV2	NA	NA
CASNERVSREDQPQHF	TGTGCTAGCAATGAAAGGGTCTCCAGGGAGGACCAGCCCCAGCATTTT	TRBJ1-5	TRBV6-1	NA	NA
CASSLVDTEAFF	TGTGCCAGCAGCTTAGTCGACACTGAAGCTTTCTTT	TRBJ1-1	TRBV7-2	NA	NA
CASSLGVVDGAPIYF	TGTGCCAGTAGTTTAGGAGTGGTAGACGGTGCGCCAATTTACTTC	TRBJ2-4	TRBV12-3/TRBV12-4	NA	NA
CASQGEDTNQPQHF	TGTGCCTCCCAGGGGGAGGATACCAATCAGCCCCAGCATTTT	TRBJ1-5	TRBV6-6	NA	TRBD1
CASCSTSNSYNSPLHF	TGTGCCAGCTGTTCCACCAGTAACTCCTATAATTCACCCCTCCACTTT	TRBJ1-6	TRBV6-5	NA	NA
CASNSLDREEKLFF	TGTGCCAGCAACTCCCTGGACAGGGAGGAAAAACTGTTTTTT	TRBJ1-4	TRBV6-1	NA	TRBD1
CASSYSGQSLGGYSF	TGTGCCAGCAGTTACTCCGGACAGTCCTTGGGCGGCTACAGCTTC	TRBJ1-2	TRBV6-5	NA	NA
CASSPNRVSPDSPLHF	TGTGCCAGCAGTCCCAACAGGGTTTCTCCCGATTCACCCCTCCACTTT	TRBJ1-6	TRBV12-3/TRBV12-4	few	NA
CATSDSLAGDKQFF	TGTGCAACCAGTGACTCACTAGCGGGGGATAAGCAGTTCTTC	TRBJ2-1	TRBV24-1	NA	TRBD2
CSVEEVTGQTEAFF	TGCAGCGTTGAAGAGGTAACAGGACAAACTGAAGCTTTCTTT	TRBJ1-1	TRBV29-1	medium-sized	NA
CASILVPQRNTGEPFF	TGTGCCAGCATCTTAGTCCCCCAGCGTAACACCGGGGAGCCGTTTTTT	TRBJ2-2	TRBV11-2	NA	NA
CGSSSATRNTEAFF	TGTGGCAGCAGTTCGGCGACTAGAAACACTGAAGCTTTCTTT	TRBJ1-1	TRBV5-5	NA	NA
CASSLAATGGNQETQHF	TGCGCCAGCAGCTTGGCTGCGACAGGGGGGAACCAAGAGACCCAGCACTTC	TRBJ2-5	TRBV5-1	NA	TRBD1
CVTSESDSVANVLTF	TGTGTCACCAGTGAGTCGGACTCTGTGGCCAACGTCCTGACTTTC	TRBJ2-6	TRBV10-3	NA	NA
CASSPMGGMVGKLFF	TGTGCCAGCAGTCCCATGGGGGGGATGGTCGGGAAGCTGTTTTTT	TRBJ2-2	TRBV6-4	NA	TRBD2
CASSFDGLSKQPQHF	TGTGCCAGCAGCTTTGATGGGTTGAGCAAACAGCCCCAACACTTT	TRBJ1-5	TRBV11-2	once	NA
CSASRGGSVNIQYF	TGCAGTGCTAGCCGGGGCGGGAGTGTTAACATTCAGTACTTC	TRBJ2-4	TRBV20-1	NA	TRBD2
CTSSFQQGGNQPQHF	TGTACCAGCAGTTTTCAACAGGGAGGCAATCAGCCCCAGCATTTT	TRBJ1-5	TRBV12-3/TRBV12-4	NA	NA
CASSQRGTQRYSNQPQHF	TGCGCCAGCAGCCAAAGGGGGACACAAAGGTATAGCAATCAGCCCCAGCATTTT	TRBJ1-5	TRBV4-1	NA	NA